The clone carrying this TCR beta chain occurred a few times. What it binds is not known. This sample was included in a study of shared clonotypes between healthy human individuals. CDR3 length: 16 residues. Germline V gene lookup returns CDR1 SEHNR and CDR2 FQNEAQ (reference sequence). Trimming took 5 bases from V and 2 from J; bases not matched to a gene: 12. Overall study findings and caveats: Unshared clonotypes carried lower generation probabilities than those common to all four donors. Sequencing depth was expected to affect clonotype sharing among donors. The low donor count limited represented genetic and exposure-history diversity.

Every subset had its genomic DNA shared out evenly among several immunoSEQ plates. Only in-frame clones appear in the TCRdb table, and some are missing; sequencing was by immunoSEQ multiplex PCR. The table records some 680,000 clones, about three quarters of them present only once. The chain couples TRBV7-9 to TRBJ2-7, with 7 bases identical to TRBD1. Material for sequencing was memory CD4+ T cells sorted from blood. Subset described: CD45RA-negative fraction. This receptor was taken from a woman in her twenties or thirties in good health. The CDR3 region is CASSRGTEGYTYEQYF. In DNA, the CDR3 is TGTGCCAGCAGCCGAGGGACAGAGGGGTATACCTACGAGCAGTACTTC.